This TCR beta chain came from a study of CD8 T cells in ankylosing spondylitis. Study results and limitations: Disease-linked clones were reportedly significantly enriched in matched ankylosing spondylitis synovial fluid. A motif in TCR beta, a set of roughly eight highly homologous variants, appeared characteristic of ankylosing spondylitis blood.

This clonotype was detected a few times. Antigen unknown. The CDR3 has 21 amino acids. The germline V gene encodes CDR1 MGHRA and CDR2 YSYEKL. V was pared by 3 bases and J by 3 bases, with 31 bases between. Libraries of TCR beta came from quantitative 5'-RACE with molecular barcodes. TCRdb reprocessed the 5' RACE reads with MiXCR, giving one entry per CDR3 protein. The sample contains a few hundred thousand distinct CDR3 sequences, less than 9.5% of which appear only once. The receptor was derived from a male donor with ankylosing spondylitis. Sequencing was carried out using blood, either unsorted or a sorted T cell fraction (not recorded which). This chain uses TRBV4-1 with TRBJ2-3, with D perhaps matching TRBD1 (5 bases). The CDR3 is CASSQGPKVERGRMVTDTQYF. Here the CDR3 DNA reads TGCGCCAGCAGCCAGGGCCCAAAAGTCGAAAGGGGCAGGATGGTTACAGATACGCAGTATTTT.